These 6 T cell receptor beta chains came from one sample sequenced in a study of control samples from healthy donors and cancer patients (dated by TCRdb to the early 2020s). Library construction relied on the immunoSEQ multiplex PCR assay. Not all clones reach the TCRdb copy of this immuneACCESS table, which keeps in-frame sequences only. Checked studies attribute under half of the gap to unresolved V genes and leave the rest unexplained. This sample gives under 85,000 clones in total; 90% to 95% of them show up just once. Approximately 6% of the sample lies in the top ten. The sample consisted of blood. Source of these receptors: a woman between 40 and 55 years old in good health.

This chain uses TRBV9 with TRBJ2-2, with D possibly being TRBD1 (5 bases). Germline lookup yields CDR1 SGDLS and CDR2 YYNGEE. V lost 3 bases, J lost 5 bases, and 11 bases lay in between. This CDR3 is built from 14 residues. CDR3 DNA: TGTGCCAGCAGCGGCCCTCAGGGTACCGGGGAGCTGTTTTTT. It codes for CASSGPQGTGELFF.

This rearrangement joins TRBV10-3 to TRBJ2-1, with 10 bases aligning to TRBD2. Germline values: CDR1 ENHRY, CDR2 SYGVKD. The CDR3 is 14 residues long. The V and J ends lost 11 bases and 4 bases, in that order; junction bases with no gene match: 8. CDR3 in DNA: TGTGCCGCCTATAGCGGGGGGTTATACAATGAGCAGTTCTTC. It is translated as CAAYSGGLYNEQFF.

This clone has only one observation. The CDR3 here is CASSRSGSRNEQFF. CDR3 sequence (DNA): TGTGCCAGTAGTAGAAGCGGGAGTAGGAATGAGCAGTTCTTC. This sequence joins TRBV19 and TRBJ2-1, with TRBD2 matching 8 bases. Germline V lookup: CDR1 LNHDA, CDR2 SQIVND (reference sequence). The CDR3 loop spans 14 amino acids. Trimming at V came to 4 bases and at J to 7 bases, leaving 6 bases not matched to a gene.

V gene TRBV6-1 combines with J gene TRBJ1-2; D not resolved. Germline-derived CDR1 and CDR2 are MNHNS and SASEGT. The V and J ends lost 2 bases and 2 bases respectively, with 15 bases between them. This CDR3 is built from 16 residues. CDR3 bases: TGTGCCAGCAGTGAAATTACAGACCGACAAAACTATGGCTACACCTTC. Residues: CASSEITDRQNYGYTF.

This clone was detected only once. The V call is TRBV7-3, the J call TRBJ2-2; D not certain. The CDR3 has 13 residues. Trimming cost V 8 bases and J 1 base, with 8 bases left between them. Germline-derived CDR1 and CDR2 are SGHTA and FQGTGA. The CDR3 here is CASGLQNTGELFF. In DNA form, the CDR3 reads TGTGCCAGCGGGTTACAGAACACCGGGGAGCTGTTTTTT.

This clone was seen just once. V is TRBV9 and J is TRBJ2-1; D may be TRBD1 (5 bases). Trimming pared 0 bases from V and 4 bases from J, leaving 11 bases between. Germline CDR1 SGDLS, CDR2 YYNGEE. The CDR3 totals 15 residues. In DNA, the CDR3 is TGTGCCAGCAGCGTAGCTGAAGGGGTATACAATGAGCAGTTCTTC. Protein: CASSVAEGVYNEQFF.